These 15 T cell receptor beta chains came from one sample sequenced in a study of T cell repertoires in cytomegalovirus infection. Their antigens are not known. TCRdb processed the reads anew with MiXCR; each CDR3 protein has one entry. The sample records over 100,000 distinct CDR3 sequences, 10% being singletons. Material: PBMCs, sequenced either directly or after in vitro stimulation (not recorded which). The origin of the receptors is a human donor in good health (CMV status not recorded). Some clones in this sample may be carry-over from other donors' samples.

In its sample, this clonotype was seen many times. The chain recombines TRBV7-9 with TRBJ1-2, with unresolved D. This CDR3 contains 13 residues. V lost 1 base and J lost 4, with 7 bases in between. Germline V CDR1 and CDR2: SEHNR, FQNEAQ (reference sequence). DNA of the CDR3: TGTGCCAGCAGCTTAGGATCCAGCTATGGCTACACCTTC. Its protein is CASSLGSSYGYTF.

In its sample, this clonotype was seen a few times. CDR3 sequence (DNA): TGTGCCAGTAGTATTCCGGGACTGAGGGATCAGCCCCAGCATTTT. It is translated as CASSIPGLRDQPQHF. The genes are TRBV19 and TRBJ1-5, with TRBD1 as a possible D gene (5 bases). V was cut by 3 bases and J by 5 bases, with 14 bases left in between. Germline V gives CDR1 LNHDA, CDR2 SQIVND (reference sequence). CDR3 length: 15 amino acids.

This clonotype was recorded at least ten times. CDR3 protein: CASSLESLAKNIQYF. CDR3 in DNA: TGTGCCAGCAGCTTAGAAAGTCTAGCCAAAAACATTCAGTACTTC. The chain uses TRBV7-2 and TRBJ2-4; D not resolved. Trimming took off 1 base at V and 0 bases at J, with 7 bases between the two ends. From germline, CDR1 is SGHTA and CDR2 FQGNSA. This CDR3 is built from 15 residues.

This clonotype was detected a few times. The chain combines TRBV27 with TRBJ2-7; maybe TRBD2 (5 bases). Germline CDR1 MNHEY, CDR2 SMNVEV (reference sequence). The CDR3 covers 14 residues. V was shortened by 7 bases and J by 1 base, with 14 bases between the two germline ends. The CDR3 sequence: CASNERVSSYEQYF. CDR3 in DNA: TGTGCCAGCAACGAGAGGGTCAGTTCCTACGAGCAGTACTTC.

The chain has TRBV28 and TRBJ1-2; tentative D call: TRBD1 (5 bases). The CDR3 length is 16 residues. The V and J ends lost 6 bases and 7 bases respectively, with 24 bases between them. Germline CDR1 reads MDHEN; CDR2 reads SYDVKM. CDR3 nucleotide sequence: TGTGCCAGCAGCCCGCCCCGCGCAGGGCACGATTCTGGCTACACCTTC. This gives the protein CASSPPRAGHDSGYTF.

The CDR3 reads CASSQGDRKSFNEQFF. CDR3 nucleotide sequence: TGCGCCAGCAGCCAGGGGGACAGAAAGAGTTTCAATGAGCAGTTCTTC. The V gene is TRBV4-1, the J gene TRBJ2-1, with TRBD1 identical over 7 bases. The CDR3 length is 16 residues. Germline lookup yields CDR1 MGHRA and CDR2 YSYEKL. V was pared by 3 bases and J by 6 bases, with 11 bases of the junction left unmatched.

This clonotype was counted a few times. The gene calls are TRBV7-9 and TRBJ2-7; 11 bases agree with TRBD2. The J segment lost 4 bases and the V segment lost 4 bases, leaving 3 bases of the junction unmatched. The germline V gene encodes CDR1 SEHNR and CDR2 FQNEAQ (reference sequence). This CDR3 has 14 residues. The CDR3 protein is CASSSTSGGYEQYV. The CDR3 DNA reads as TGTGCCAGCAGCTCAACTAGCGGGGGTTACGAGCAGTACGTC.

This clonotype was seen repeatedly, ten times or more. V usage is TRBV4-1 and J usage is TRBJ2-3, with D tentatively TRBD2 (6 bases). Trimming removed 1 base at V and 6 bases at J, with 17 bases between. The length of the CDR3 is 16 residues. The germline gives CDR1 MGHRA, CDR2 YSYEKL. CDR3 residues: CASSQAGQEGHDTQYF. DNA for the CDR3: TGCGCCAGCAGCCAAGCGGGTCAGGAGGGCCACGATACGCAGTATTTT.

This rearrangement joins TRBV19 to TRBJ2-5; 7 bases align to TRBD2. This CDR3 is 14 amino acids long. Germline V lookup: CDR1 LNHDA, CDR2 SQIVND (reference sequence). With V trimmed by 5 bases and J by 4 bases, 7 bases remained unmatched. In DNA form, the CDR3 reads TGTGCCAGTAGTGCGGGGAGGGTCGGAGAGACCCAGTACTTC. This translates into CASSAGRVGETQYF. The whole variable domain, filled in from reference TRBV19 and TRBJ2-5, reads DGGITQSPKYLFRKEGQNVTLSCEQNLNHDAMYWYRQDPGQGLRLIYYSQIVNDFQKGDIAEGYSVSREKKESFPLTVTSAQKNPTAFYLCASSAGRVGETQYFGPGTRLLVL.

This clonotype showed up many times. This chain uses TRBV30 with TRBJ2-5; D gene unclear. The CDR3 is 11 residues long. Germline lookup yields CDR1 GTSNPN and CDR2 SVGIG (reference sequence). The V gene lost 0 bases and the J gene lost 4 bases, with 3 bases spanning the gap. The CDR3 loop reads CAWSVGETQYF. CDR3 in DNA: TGTGCCTGGAGTGTAGGAGAGACCCAGTACTTC. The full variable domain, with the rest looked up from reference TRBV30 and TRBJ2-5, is SQTIHQWPATLVQPVGSPLSLECTVEGTSNPNLYWYRQAAGRGLQLLFYSVGIGQISSEVPQNLSASRPQDRQFILSSKKLLLSDSGFYLCAWSVGETQYFGPGTRLLVL.

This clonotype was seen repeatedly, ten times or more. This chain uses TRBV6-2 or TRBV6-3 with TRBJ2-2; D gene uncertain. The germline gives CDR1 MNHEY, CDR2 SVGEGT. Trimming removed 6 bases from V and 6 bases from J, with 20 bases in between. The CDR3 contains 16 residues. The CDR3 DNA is TGTGCCAGCAGCCAACGCTACCTCCATGGGCCCGGGGAGCTGTTTTTT. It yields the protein CASSQRYLHGPGELFF.

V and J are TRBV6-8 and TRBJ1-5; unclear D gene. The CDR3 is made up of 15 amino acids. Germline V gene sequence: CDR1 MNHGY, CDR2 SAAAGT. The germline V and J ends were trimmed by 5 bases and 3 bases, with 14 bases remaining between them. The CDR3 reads CASSRNRESNQPQHF. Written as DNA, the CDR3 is TGTGCCAGCAGTCGAAACAGAGAATCCAATCAGCCCCAGCATTTT.

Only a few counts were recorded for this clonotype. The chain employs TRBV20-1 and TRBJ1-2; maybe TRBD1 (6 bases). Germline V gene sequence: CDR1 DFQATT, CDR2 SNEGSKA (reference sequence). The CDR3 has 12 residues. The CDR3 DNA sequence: TGCAGCGCGATGGGGGGGGCCTATGGCTACACCTTC. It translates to CSAMGGAYGYTF.

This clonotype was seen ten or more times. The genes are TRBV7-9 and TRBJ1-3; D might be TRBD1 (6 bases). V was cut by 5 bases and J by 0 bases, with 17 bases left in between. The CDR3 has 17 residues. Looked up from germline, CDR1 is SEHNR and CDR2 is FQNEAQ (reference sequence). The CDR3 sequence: CASSHIQGPRSGNTIYF. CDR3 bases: TGTGCCAGCAGCCATATCCAGGGGCCTCGCTCTGGAAACACCATATATTTT.

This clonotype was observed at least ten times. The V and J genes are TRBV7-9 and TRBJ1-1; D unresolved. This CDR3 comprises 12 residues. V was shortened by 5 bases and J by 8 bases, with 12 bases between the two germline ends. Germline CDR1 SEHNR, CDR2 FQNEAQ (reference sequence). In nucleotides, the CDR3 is TGTGCCAGCAGCACTCCCTCCGGAGAAGCTTTCTTT. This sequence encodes CASSTPSGEAFF.